The 9 T cell receptor beta chains reported below all come from one sample, sequenced in a study of blood T cell repertoires in COVID-19. Using immunoSEQ multiplex PCR, the repertoire was profiled, and TCRdb retains in-frame clones only, with some absent. The sample comprises roughly 100,000 clones, roughly 83% of which are singletons, and roughly 25% rests with the top ten. Sequencing was carried out using peripheral blood. The receptor source for this set is a human donor in a cohort sampled during active COVID-19.

This chain uses TRBV2 with TRBJ2-7; 8 bases map to TRBD1. The V gene's germline CDR1 is SNHLY and CDR2 FYNNEI. Trimming took 5 bases from V and 4 from J; bases not matched to a gene: 10. The CDR3 is 15 residues long. The CDR3 reads CASSFSGQGFYEQYF. In DNA form, the CDR3 reads TGTGCCAGCAGTTTTTCAGGACAGGGCTTTTACGAGCAGTACTTC.

This clone was observed a single time. The V call is TRBV5-4, the J call TRBJ2-7; D remains unclear. V shed 4 bases and J shed 0 bases, with 8 bases lying between them. CDR1 and CDR2 (germline): SGHNT, YYREEE (reference sequence). This CDR3 comprises 13 residues. CDR3 in DNA: TGTGCCAGCAGCCAAGTTAGCTCCTACGAGCAGTACTTC. Protein: CASSQVSSYEQYF.

This clone has only one observation. This chain's CDR3 is CASRPSGLRMGQETQYF. The DNA for the CDR3 is TGTGCAAGTCGCCCTAGCGGACTCCGGATGGGGCAAGAGACCCAGTACTTC. This chain uses TRBV12-2 with TRBJ2-5; TRBD2 is the table's D call, not checked against the DNA. TRBV12-2 counts as a pseudogene. The CDR3 has 17 amino acids.

This chain uses TRBV6-2 or TRBV6-3 with TRBJ2-7; D might be TRBD2 (6 bases). This CDR3 has 14 residues. The germline V gene encodes CDR1 MNHEY and CDR2 SVGEGT. Trimming pared 5 bases from V and 0 bases from J, leaving 11 bases between. The CDR3 is CASSVLATSYEQYF. In DNA, the CDR3 is TGTGCCAGCAGTGTACTAGCTACCTCCTACGAGCAGTACTTC.

V is TRBV7-6 and J is TRBJ2-3; D is undetermined. The ends were cut back, 3 bases at V and 2 bases at J, with 9 bases in the middle. Looked up from germline, CDR1 is SGHVS and CDR2 is FNYEAQ. The CDR3 runs to 14 residues. CDR3 amino acids: CASSLSFVTDTQYF. The CDR3, as DNA: TGTGCCAGCAGCTTGAGTTTCGTCACAGATACGCAGTATTTT.

The chain is built from TRBV3-1 (or the pseudogene TRBV3-2) and TRBJ2-1, with 10 bases lining up with TRBD2. The CDR3 sequence is 18 residues long. V was pared by 4 bases and J by 2 bases, with 11 bases of the junction left unmatched. Germline V lookup: CDR1 LGHDT, CDR2 YNNKEL (reference sequence). The CDR3 loop reads CASSPLGTSGNPYNEQFF. In DNA form, the CDR3 reads TGTGCCAGCAGCCCGCTTGGTACTAGCGGGAACCCCTACAATGAGCAGTTCTTC.

This chain connects TRBV6-1 to TRBJ2-7, with TRBD2 matching over 9 bases. In germline, CDR1 is MNHNS, CDR2 SASEGT. The CDR3 contains 16 residues. The ends lost 3 bases at V and 1 base at J; junction bases unmatched: 7. CDR3 nucleotides: TGTGCCAGCAGTGAGCTACCCAGCGGGGGGTCCTACGAGCAGTACTTC. This sequence encodes CASSELPSGGSYEQYF.

Points on this clone: Other DNA sequences within the sample encode an identical CDR3. The chain uses TRBV30 and TRBJ2-5; D is perhaps TRBD2 (6 bases). Germline assignment: CDR1 GTSNPN and CDR2 SVGIG (reference sequence). There are 13 residues in the CDR3. V gave up 2 bases and J gave up 5 bases, with 12 bases separating them. The CDR3 bases are TGTGCCTGGAGTCCGACGGCGGGGGAGACCCAGTACTTC. Its translation is CAWSPTAGETQYF.

This rearrangement joins TRBV7-9 to TRBJ2-1; 8 bases fit TRBD2. The CDR3 is made up of 16 amino acids. Germline V gene sequence: CDR1 SEHNR, CDR2 FQNEAQ (reference sequence). Unmatched junction bases numbered 7, after V lost 6 bases and J lost 0 bases. The CDR3 region is CASRTISGSSYNEQFF. The CDR3 DNA sequence: TGTGCCAGCAGGACCATCAGCGGGAGCTCCTACAATGAGCAGTTCTTC.